These 10 T cell receptor beta chains share one sample of origin, sequenced in a study of naive and memory T cell subsets (dated by TCRdb to 2016 to 2017). The paper as a whole reports these results and caveats: A few larger clonotypes were present in naive repertoires, particularly the CD8 repertoires, and these clonotypes were possibly memory cells re-expressing CD45RA.

Their specific antigens are unknown. The library was made by UMI-ligation and nested PCR. TCRdb names Illumina MiSeq as the instrument used. To cover both TRBC1 and TRBC2, the beta constant-region primer consisted of an equimolar mix of two oligonucleotides. Four rounds of PCR, combining the SP2 primer with nested alpha and beta constant-region primers, were used to amplify the ligated cDNA. TCRdb reprocessing: public reads trimmed at Q25 with fastp, clones called with MiXCR, in-frame beta chains kept. Entries are consolidated by CDR3 protein sequence, retaining the most common genes and DNA. For this sample the table gives about 100,000 distinct CDR3 sequences, of which about 15% were detected only once. The top ten clones comprise around 3% of the sample. The sequencing sample was made of naive CD8+ T cells from blood. This specimen's cell subset or site label, per the study, means: naive T cells, CD45RA high CD27+. The source of these receptors is a human donor in good health.

This clonotype has more than one count but fewer than ten. The CDR3 region has the DNA TGCAGCGCGGACAGGGGGAATGGCTACACCTTC. Translation gives CSADRGNGYTF. The genes are TRBV29-1 and TRBJ1-2; TRBD1 matches at 10 bases. This CDR3 is built from 11 residues. V lost 7 bases to trimming and J lost 6 bases; unmatched junction nucleotides: 2. The germline V gene has CDR1 SQVTM and CDR2 ANQGSEA. Based on the CDR3 plus reference TRBV29-1 and TRBJ1-2, the full variable domain is SAVISQKPSRDICQRGTSLTIQCQVDSQVTMMFWYRQQPGQSLTLIATANQGSEATYESGFVIDKFPISRPNLTFSTLTVSNMSPEDSSIYLCSADRGNGYTFGSGTRLTVV.

V and J are TRBV10-3 and TRBJ2-5; the match to TRBD1 covers 9 bases. Trimming cost V 4 bases and J 5 bases; bases outside gene matches: 23. Germline CDR1 is ENHRY and CDR2 is SYGVKD. This CDR3 is 20 amino acids long. The CDR3 spells CAISGGHAGTGFSWGETQYF. CDR3 bases: TGTGCCATCAGTGGAGGTCATGCCGGGACAGGGTTCAGTTGGGGTGAGACCCAGTACTTC.

This clonotype was seen a few times. The gene calls are TRBV2 and TRBJ1-1; 10 positions agree with TRBD1. In germline, CDR1 is SNHLY, CDR2 FYNNEI. The V segment lost 7 bases and the J segment 6 bases; nucleotides outside the gene matches: 11. This CDR3 comprises 15 residues. Here the CDR3 DNA reads TGTGCCAGCAAGGACAGGGGGTACATCTTCCCTGAAGCTTTCTTT. Translated, it gives CASKDRGYIFPEAFF.

This clonotype was counted between two and nine times. The chain combines TRBV7-2 with TRBJ2-7, with 9 bases fitting TRBD2. The CDR3 has 15 residues. J gave up 6 bases and V 1 base, and 7 bases lay outside the gene matches. Germline V gene data show CDR1 as SGHTA and CDR2 as FQGNSA. CDR3 DNA: TGTGCCAGCAGCTTAGAAGCTAGCGGGACCCTCGAGCAGTACTTC. Translating it yields CASSLEASGTLEQYF.

This clonotype was picked up a small number of times. This chain connects TRBV4-3 to TRBJ2-5, with D possibly being TRBD1 (6 bases). Trimming pared 0 bases from V and 3 bases from J, leaving 20 bases between. Per the germline V gene, CDR1 is LGHNA and CDR2 is YSLEER. The CDR3 loop spans 18 amino acids. The CDR3 sequence: CASSQEPHLNRVEETQYF. CDR3 bases: TGCGCCAGCAGCCAAGAACCCCATCTAAACAGGGTCGAAGAGACCCAGTACTTC.

This clonotype occurred a few times. This chain joins TRBV9 and TRBJ2-7; the D gene is possibly TRBD2 (6 bases). CDR3 size: 14 residues. The germline V gene has CDR1 SGDLS and CDR2 YYNGEE. The germline V and J ends were trimmed by 0 bases and 6 bases, with 13 bases remaining between them. CDR3 sequence (DNA): TGTGCCAGCAGCGTAGTGAAGCAGGGAGGCGAGCAGTACTTC. This translates into CASSVVKQGGEQYF.

The table lists this clonotype with a few counts. The chain joins TRBV27 to TRBJ1-1; a possible D gene is TRBD1 (6 bases). Germline-derived CDR1 and CDR2 are MNHEY and SMNVEV (reference sequence). V lost 7 bases and J lost 0, with 12 bases in between. The CDR3 loop spans 14 amino acids. The CDR3 loop is CASNPGHMNTEAFF. CDR3 DNA sequence: TGTGCCAGCAATCCGGGACACATGAACACTGAAGCTTTCTTT.

This clonotype has only a few counts. The chain links TRBV10-3 to TRBJ2-2; D is possibly TRBD1 or TRBD2 (5 bases each). V dropped 5 bases and J dropped 0 bases, with 10 bases sitting between them. CDR3 length: 15 residues. Germline CDR1 ENHRY, CDR2 SYGVKD. CDR3 in amino acids: CAISLGRANTGELFF. Here the CDR3 DNA reads TGTGCCATCAGTCTGGGACGCGCGAACACCGGGGAGCTGTTTTTT.

This clonotype was seen ten or more times. V gene TRBV29-1 combines with J gene TRBJ2-5; D not certain. The V end lost 1 base, the J end lost 5 bases, and 11 bases lay between the germline ends. CDR3 length equals 13 residues. Germline values: CDR1 SQVTM, CDR2 ANQGSEA. The CDR3 DNA reads TGCAGCGTTGAAGGGTGGCATCGGGAGACCCAGTACTTC. Translating gives CSVEGWHRETQYF. Full variable domain (rest looked up from reference TRBV29-1 and TRBJ2-5): SAVISQKPSRDICQRGTSLTIQCQVDSQVTMMFWYRQQPGQSLTLIATANQGSEATYESGFVIDKFPISRPNLTFSTLTVSNMSPEDSSIYLCSVEGWHRETQYFGPGTRLLVL.

This clonotype was observed at least ten times. The rearrangement uses TRBV13 and TRBJ2-7; 7 bases align to TRBD2. The CDR3 runs to 15 residues. Germline trimming cut 5 bases from V and 7 bases from J; bases unmatched to any gene: 14. Germline CDR1 and CDR2: PRHDT and FYEKMQ (reference sequence). This CDR3 is CASSRLGEGRREQYF. The CDR3 nucleotides read TGTGCCAGCAGCCGTCTAGGGGAGGGCCGGAGGGAGCAGTACTTC.